These T cell receptor beta chains were read from a single sample in a study of cytomegalovirus exposure and HLA in healthy donors. Generated by immunoSEQ multiplex PCR, the TCRdb table keeps only in-frame clones and is missing some. This table holds around 110,000 clones, over 70% found once. Source material: PBMCs. The receptors here all came from a man aged 25-40 years in good health and CMV-seronegative. Both conserved end residues are part of each CDR3. Each record gives: clone size, D gene, V gene, J gene, CDR3 protein, CDR3 DNA. D genes are given only for firm matches. Some rows have no size entry. The others give once, few or many, or a class for an expanded clone.

abundance: NA; d_gene: NA; v_gene: TRBV6-1; j_gene: TRBJ1-5; CDR3aa: CASRKDTQPQHF; CDR3nt: TGTGCCAGCAGGAAAGACACCCAGCCCCAGCATTTT
abundance: NA; d_gene: TRBD1; v_gene: TRBV10-2; j_gene: TRBJ1-1; CDR3aa: CASSEKQGASLSEAFF; CDR3nt: TGCGCCAGCAGTGAAAAACAGGGGGCGTCGTTATCTGAAGCTTTCTTT
abundance: NA; d_gene: NA; v_gene: TRBV6-5; j_gene: TRBJ1-3; CDR3aa: CASSSDRASGNTIYF; CDR3nt: TGTGCCAGCAGTTCCGACAGAGCCTCTGGAAACACCATATATTTT
abundance: few; d_gene: NA; v_gene: TRBV6-1; j_gene: TRBJ2-2; CDR3aa: CASRTPNTGELFF; CDR3nt: TGTGCCAGCAGAACACCGAACACCGGGGAGCTGTTTTTT
abundance: few; d_gene: NA; v_gene: TRBV6-5; j_gene: TRBJ1-6; CDR3aa: CASKTGLDNSPLHF; CDR3nt: TGTGCCAGCAAAACAGGGTTAGATAATTCACCCCTCCACTTT
abundance: medium-sized; d_gene: NA; v_gene: TRBV7-3; j_gene: TRBJ1-1; CDR3aa: CASSLEPVTEAFF; CDR3nt: TGTGCCAGCAGCCTCGAACCGGTCACTGAAGCTTTCTTT
abundance: NA; d_gene: TRBD2; v_gene: TRBV6-1; j_gene: TRBJ2-5; CDR3aa: CASSELAGGQETQYF; CDR3nt: TGTGCCAGCAGTGAACTAGCGGGGGGGCAAGAGACCCAGTACTTC
abundance: NA; d_gene: TRBD1; v_gene: TRBV6-6; j_gene: TRBJ2-4; CDR3aa: CASSRQGTTKNIQYF; CDR3nt: TGTGCCAGCAGTCGACAGGGGACAACCAAAAACATTCAGTACTTC
abundance: few; d_gene: NA; v_gene: TRBV6-1; j_gene: TRBJ1-5; CDR3aa: CASSEVNNPNQPQHF; CDR3nt: TGTGCCAGCAGTGAAGTTAACAACCCCAATCAGCCCCAGCATTTT
abundance: NA; d_gene: NA; v_gene: TRBV28; j_gene: TRBJ1-5; CDR3aa: CASSPTINQPQHF; CDR3nt: TGTGCCAGCAGCCCGACTATCAATCAGCCCCAGCATTTT
abundance: NA; d_gene: NA; v_gene: TRBV2; j_gene: TRBJ1-1; CDR3aa: CASKRGFENTEAFF; CDR3nt: TGTGCCAGCAAGAGAGGGTTTGAGAACACTGAAGCTTTCTTT
abundance: NA; d_gene: TRBD1; v_gene: TRBV4-1; j_gene: TRBJ1-6; CDR3aa: CASSFRRGGGSNNSPLHF; CDR3nt: TGCGCCAGCAGCTTCCGGCGAGGAGGGGGCTCTAATAATTCACCCCTCCACTTT
abundance: NA; d_gene: TRBD2; v_gene: TRBV29-1; j_gene: TRBJ2-5; CDR3aa: CSGGGPSRLETQYF; CDR3nt: TGCAGCGGGGGGGGACCCTCACGGCTCGAGACCCAGTACTTC
abundance: NA; d_gene: NA; v_gene: TRBV28; j_gene: TRBJ1-5; CDR3aa: CASSGGFSYVTLYF; CDR3nt: TGTGCCAGCAGTGGCGGATTCAGTTACGTGACTTTGTATTTT
abundance: NA; d_gene: TRBD1; v_gene: TRBV30; j_gene: TRBJ1-2; CDR3aa: CAWRDRGLDGYTF; CDR3nt: TGTGCCTGGAGAGACAGGGGGCTGGATGGCTACACCTTC
abundance: NA; d_gene: TRBD2; v_gene: TRBV4-2; j_gene: TRBJ2-7; CDR3aa: CASSQAAGEFYEQYF; CDR3nt: TGTGCCAGCAGCCAAGCCGCGGGAGAATTCTACGAGCAGTACTTC
abundance: NA; d_gene: NA; v_gene: TRBV7-9; j_gene: TRBJ2-7; CDR3aa: CASAGNEQYF; CDR3nt: TGTGCCAGCGCGGGAAACGAGCAGTACTTC
abundance: NA; d_gene: TRBD1; v_gene: TRBV7-6; j_gene: TRBJ2-7; CDR3aa: CASSSETGNEQYF; CDR3nt: TGTGCCAGCAGTTCAGAGACAGGGAACGAGCAGTACTTC
abundance: NA; d_gene: TRBD1; v_gene: TRBV7-2; j_gene: TRBJ2-3; CDR3aa: CASSSGTGISTDTQYF; CDR3nt: TGTGCCAGCAGCTCAGGGACAGGGATTAGCACAGATACGCAGTATTTT
abundance: NA; d_gene: NA; v_gene: TRBV13; j_gene: TRBJ2-3; CDR3aa: CASSPTRSTDTQYF; CDR3nt: TGTGCCAGCAGCCCCACTAGGAGCACAGATACGCAGTATTTT
abundance: NA; d_gene: TRBD1; v_gene: TRBV19; j_gene: TRBJ2-1; CDR3aa: CATGTGFNEQFF; CDR3nt: TGTGCCACCGGGACAGGGTTCAATGAGCAGTTCTTC
abundance: once; d_gene: TRBD2; v_gene: TRBV4-2; j_gene: TRBJ2-3; CDR3aa: CASSQKPVTSGGTSDTQYF; CDR3nt: TGTGCCAGCAGCCAGAAACCCGTGACTAGCGGGGGGACCTCAGATACGCAGTATTTT
abundance: few; d_gene: NA; v_gene: TRBV7-9; j_gene: TRBJ1-5; CDR3aa: CASSSGGGPQHF; CDR3nt: TGTGCCAGCAGCTCTGGGGGAGGACCCCAGCATTTT
abundance: few; d_gene: NA; v_gene: TRBV5-6; j_gene: TRBJ2-1; CDR3aa: CASSRSGNEQFF; CDR3nt: TGTGCCAGCAGCCGTAGCGGCAATGAGCAGTTCTTC
abundance: NA; d_gene: NA; v_gene: TRBV6-1; j_gene: TRBJ2-3; CDR3aa: CASSGTSRGADTQYF; CDR3nt: TGTGCCAGCAGTGGGACTAGCAGGGGGGCAGATACGCAGTATTTT
abundance: once; d_gene: NA; v_gene: TRBV7-9; j_gene: TRBJ2-2; CDR3aa: CASSFGTSTGELFF; CDR3nt: TGTGCCAGCAGCTTCGGGACAAGCACCGGGGAGCTGTTTTTT
abundance: NA; d_gene: TRBD2; v_gene: TRBV6-5; j_gene: TRBJ2-7; CDR3aa: CASSYLSSGVYEQYF; CDR3nt: TGTGCCAGCAGTTACTTGAGTAGCGGGGTCTACGAGCAGTACTTC
abundance: NA; d_gene: NA; v_gene: TRBV5-1; j_gene: TRBJ1-4; CDR3aa: CASSLGQANEKLFF; CDR3nt: TGCGCCAGCAGCTTGGGACAGGCGAATGAAAAACTGTTTTTT
abundance: few; d_gene: NA; v_gene: TRBV27; j_gene: TRBJ2-1; CDR3aa: CASSLLMTVDVQFF; CDR3nt: TGTGCCAGCAGTTTATTGATGACAGTCGATGTGCAGTTCTTC
abundance: NA; d_gene: NA; v_gene: TRBV5-1; j_gene: TRBJ2-5; CDR3aa: CASSLERVQETQYF; CDR3nt: TGCGCCAGCAGCTTGGAGAGGGTCCAAGAGACCCAGTACTTC
abundance: NA; d_gene: NA; v_gene: TRBV12-1; j_gene: TRBJ2-7; CDR3aa: CASATVTSYEQYF; CDR3nt: TGTGCCAGCGCGACTGTAACATCCTACGAGCAGTACTTC
abundance: NA; d_gene: NA; v_gene: TRBV29-1; j_gene: TRBJ1-4; CDR3aa: CSARLKSNEKLFF; CDR3nt: TGCAGCGCACGACTCAAGAGTAATGAAAAACTGTTTTTT
abundance: once; d_gene: NA; v_gene: TRBV7-2; j_gene: TRBJ2-5; CDR3aa: CASGESRETQYF; CDR3nt: TGTGCCAGCGGCGAGAGCAGGGAGACCCAGTACTTC
abundance: NA; d_gene: TRBD1; v_gene: TRBV30; j_gene: TRBJ2-7; CDR3aa: CAWQGAAYEQYF; CDR3nt: TGTGCCTGGCAGGGGGCGGCCTACGAGCAGTACTTC
abundance: NA; d_gene: NA; v_gene: TRBV6-4; j_gene: TRBJ2-1; CDR3aa: CASSDSMDFGEQFF; CDR3nt: TGTGCCAGCAGTGACTCGATGGACTTCGGTGAGCAGTTCTTC
abundance: NA; d_gene: TRBD1; v_gene: TRBV6-1; j_gene: TRBJ1-2; CDR3aa: CASRTDRVPYGYTF; CDR3nt: TGTGCCAGCAGAACCGACAGGGTGCCCTATGGCTACACCTTC
abundance: NA; d_gene: NA; v_gene: TRBV11-2; j_gene: TRBJ1-4; CDR3aa: CASSPGLNNEKLFF; CDR3nt: TGTGCCAGCAGCCCGGGACTGAATAATGAAAAACTGTTTTTT
abundance: NA; d_gene: NA; v_gene: TRBV5-6; j_gene: TRBJ2-7; CDR3aa: CASSLALAEQYF; CDR3nt: TGTGCCAGCAGCTTGGCCTTGGCAGAGCAGTACTTC
abundance: NA; d_gene: TRBD1; v_gene: TRBV7-9; j_gene: TRBJ1-1; CDR3aa: CASSLVTGKNTEAFF; CDR3nt: TGTGCCAGCAGCTTAGTGACAGGGAAAAACACTGAAGCTTTCTTT
abundance: once; d_gene: NA; v_gene: TRBV5-1; j_gene: TRBJ2-3; CDR3aa: CASRPQNSADTQYF; CDR3nt: TGCGCCAGCAGGCCCCAGAATAGCGCAGATACGCAGTATTTT
abundance: NA; d_gene: TRBD2; v_gene: TRBV7-9; j_gene: TRBJ2-1; CDR3aa: CASSRLTSGYNEQFF; CDR3nt: TGTGCCAGCAGCCGACTGACTAGCGGCTACAATGAGCAGTTCTTC
abundance: NA; d_gene: NA; v_gene: TRBV15; j_gene: TRBJ2-5; CDR3aa: CATSRPRTGLPGTQYF; CDR3nt: TGTGCCACCAGCCGACCACGGACAGGACTACCTGGGACCCAGTACTTC
abundance: NA; d_gene: TRBD1; v_gene: TRBV2; j_gene: TRBJ1-5; CDR3aa: CASGRVDRGNQPQHF; CDR3nt: TGTGCCAGCGGCAGGGTGGACAGGGGCAATCAGCCCCAGCATTTT
abundance: NA; d_gene: TRBD2; v_gene: TRBV9; j_gene: TRBJ2-7; CDR3aa: CASSGSGSPHEQYF; CDR3nt: TGTGCCAGCAGCGGTAGCGGGAGCCCCCACGAGCAGTACTTC
abundance: NA; d_gene: NA; v_gene: TRBV18; j_gene: TRBJ1-6; CDR3aa: CASSPAGLDSPLHF; CDR3nt: TGTGCCAGCTCACCGGCAGGGTTGGACTCACCCCTCCACTTT
abundance: NA; d_gene: TRBD1; v_gene: TRBV7-9; j_gene: TRBJ2-7; CDR3aa: CASSLPDRIPEQYF; CDR3nt: TGTGCCAGCAGCTTACCGGACAGGATTCCCGAGCAGTACTTC
abundance: NA; d_gene: NA; v_gene: TRBV7-9; j_gene: TRBJ1-1; CDR3aa: CASSGGAGLGEAFF; CDR3nt: TGTGCCAGCAGCGGGGGGGCGGGTTTGGGGGAAGCTTTCTTT
abundance: once; d_gene: NA; v_gene: TRBV6-1; j_gene: TRBJ1-1; CDR3aa: CASSIMTGNTEAFF; CDR3nt: TGTGCCAGCAGCATAATGACAGGGAACACTGAAGCTTTCTTT